Listed below are T cell receptor beta chains from one sample, sequenced in a study of vaccination effects on CD4 cells after COVID-19. These receptors' targets are unknown. TCRdb keeps only in-frame clones here, not all; method: immunoSEQ multiplex PCR. The table lists around 47,000 clones, approximately 70% of them singletons. The material was CD4+ T cells from PBMCs cultured with a peptide pool, obtained before COVID-19 vaccination. The receptors derive from a human donor who had a prior SARS-CoV-2 infection. The CDR3 runs from the conserved cysteine through the conserved F or W. The D gene is left open where the match is weak. Where a row states a size, it is once, few, many or the class of an expanded clone; other rows omit it.

TRBJ2-7 | - | TRBV12-3/TRBV12-4 | - | TGTGCCAGCAGTTTATCCGGAGACTACGAGCAGTACTTC | CASSLSGDYEQYF
TRBJ1-2 | - | TRBV27 | few | TGTGCCAGCAGGGCTTCAGGGTCCTATGGCTACACCTTC | CASRASGSYGYTF
TRBJ2-1 | - | TRBV24-1 | - | TGTGCCACCAGTGAGGTGCTAAGTTCCGGACACAAGTTCTTC | CATSEVLSSGHKFF
TRBJ2-1 | TRBD1 | TRBV19 | few | TGTGCCAGTAGTGCGGACAGGGGCTCCTACAATGAGCAGTTCTTC | CASSADRGSYNEQFF
TRBJ1-1 | - | TRBV7-2 | - | TGTGCCAGCAGCCGTTTGCGCCTATCGAACACTGAAGCTTTCTTT | CASSRLRLSNTEAFF
TRBJ2-7 | TRBD1 | TRBV6-1 | once | TGTGCCAGCAGTGACCACAGGGGGCGAGGGGTGAACGAGCAGTACTTC | CASSDHRGRGVNEQYF
TRBJ1-2 | - | TRBV7-9 | few | TGTGCCAGCAGCGATTTGGATGCAAAGGGAGGCTACACCTTC | CASSDLDAKGGYTF
TRBJ2-5 | - | TRBV5-4 | few | TGTGCCAGCAGCTTAAGGGTTGGGGAGACCCAGTACTTC | CASSLRVGETQYF
TRBJ1-5 | - | TRBV23-1 | - | TGCGCCAGCAGTCAACCCGCGGACCCGGCACCCCAGCATTTT | CASSQPADPAPQHF
TRBJ2-1 | TRBD2 | TRBV5-1 | few | TGCGCCAGCAGCCTGACCCTAGCGGGAGGGCCCAATGAGCAGTTCTTC | CASSLTLAGGPNEQFF
TRBJ1-6 | - | TRBV12-3/TRBV12-4 | - | TGTGCCAGCAGTCCGTATGATTCACCCCTCCACTTT | CASSPYDSPLHF
TRBJ1-2 | - | TRBV6-6 | once | TGTGCCAGCAGTTCCCCGGGGGCGGACTATGGCTACACCTTC | CASSSPGADYGYTF
TRBJ1-5 | - | TRBV3-1/TRBV3-2 | - | TGTGCCAGCAGCCAACATACAGGGTCAGGTCAGCCCCAGCATTTT | CASSQHTGSGQPQHF
TRBJ2-7 | TRBD1 | TRBV18 | once | TGTGCCAGCTCACCGCAGACAGGGATCGGTTTGGAGCAGTACTTC | CASSPQTGIGLEQYF
TRBJ1-2 | - | TRBV6-2/TRBV6-3 | - | TGTGCCAGCAGTTACCTAGGGGCGATCCTCGAGGACTATGGCTACACCTTC | CASSYLGAILEDYGYTF
TRBJ1-1 | - | TRBV10-1 | - | TGCGCCAGCCGAGTGAGGGGGATGGATATCTTCTACATGAACACTGAAGCTTTCTTT | CASRVRGMDIFYMNTEAFF
TRBJ2-3 | TRBD1 | TRBV10-3 | few | TGTGCCATCAGTGTAAACAGGGGTGCCACAGATACGCAGTATTTT | CAISVNRGATDTQYF
TRBJ2-2 | - | TRBV11-2 | - | TGTGCCAGCAGCTTGTCGAGGGACACCGGGGAGCTGTTTTTT | CASSLSRDTGELFF
TRBJ2-4 | - | TRBV6-2/TRBV6-3 | - | TGTGCCAGCAGCGACGGAATAAGTGGCAAAAACATTCAGTACTTC | CASSDGISGKNIQYF
TRBJ1-2 | - | TRBV7-8 | few | TGTGCCAGCAGCTTGAGGACAGTAGATGTCTATGGCTACACCTTC | CASSLRTVDVYGYTF
TRBJ1-4 | - | TRBV5-6 | - | TGTGCCAGCAGCTCGTTACCGAGATTCCCCCATGATGAAAAACTGTTTTTT | CASSSLPRFPHDEKLFF
TRBJ2-7 | - | TRBV19 | - | TGTGCCAGTAGTATCCAGGCGAGCTACGAGCAGTACTTC | CASSIQASYEQYF
TRBJ1-5 | - | TRBV7-6 | - | TGTGCCAGCAGCTTAGGCGGCAGCAATAGCAATCAGCCCCAGCATTTT | CASSLGGSNSNQPQHF
TRBJ2-3 | TRBD2 | TRBV5-6 | - | TGTGCCAGCAGCACTGGGGGGGGAGTCACAGATACGCAGTATTTT | CASSTGGGVTDTQYF
TRBJ2-3 | TRBD2 | TRBV5-4 | - | TGTGCCAGCAGCTTGGGCGGGGGGGCGACAGATACGCAGTATTTT | CASSLGGGATDTQYF
TRBJ2-5 | TRBD2 | TRBV2 | - | TGTGCCACCGGGACTAGCGGGGCAGAAGAGACCCAGTACTTC | CATGTSGAEETQYF
TRBJ2-7 | - | TRBV10-3 | - | TGTGCCGCCAACGGGGCGGGGCGGCCCTACGAGCAGTACTTC | CAANGAGRPYEQYF
TRBJ2-7 | - | TRBV21-1 | - | TGTGCCAGCTCCGGGGATAGCGGGAGTAACGAGCAGTACTTC | CASSGDSGSNEQYF
TRBJ2-3 | TRBD2 | TRBV18 | - | TGTGCCAGCTCACCGATTAGCGGGGGTACAGATACGCAGTATTTT | CASSPISGGTDTQYF
TRBJ1-5 | - | TRBV2 | - | TGTGCCAGCAGTTTGTTGGGAGGTCGCAATCAGCCCCAGCATTTT | CASSLLGGRNQPQHF
TRBJ1-6 | TRBD1 | TRBV30 | few | TGTGCCTTACACAGGGGATTGGAGTCACCCCTCCACTTT | CALHRGLESPLHF
TRBJ2-4 | - | TRBV11-1 | - | TGTGCCAGCAGCTCCCCCGGTTCGGCCAAAAACATTCAGTACTTC | CASSSPGSAKNIQYF
TRBJ1-1 | TRBD1 | TRBV7-3 | - | TGTGCCAGCAGCTTGTCAGGGGGGAACACTGAAGCTTTCTTT | CASSLSGGNTEAFF
TRBJ1-2 | - | TRBV4-1 | many | TGCGCCAGCAGCGGGTCTGGGAACTATGGCTACACCTTC | CASSGSGNYGYTF
TRBJ2-1 | TRBD2 | TRBV6-5 | once | TGTGCCAGCAGTTTCGGGACTAGCGGGGTTGAGCAGTTCTTC | CASSFGTSGVEQFF
TRBJ1-1 | - | TRBV3-1/TRBV3-2 | - | TGTGCCAGCAGTCTCTTCAATGGGGAAGCTTTCTTT | CASSLFNGEAFF
TRBJ2-1 | - | TRBV2 | - | TGTGCCAGCAGAAGACTCACGGGCTACAATGAGCAGTTCTTC | CASRRLTGYNEQFF
TRBJ1-3 | - | TRBV6-5 | - | TGTGCCAGCAGGCTAACCCCGTCTGGAAACACCATATATTTT | CASRLTPSGNTIYF
TRBJ2-1 | - | TRBV20-1 | - | TGCAGTGCTAGATCCATGGGTGTGCAGTTCTTC | CSARSMGVQFF
TRBJ1-5 | - | TRBV30 | few | TGTGCCTGGAGTCACAGGGAAAATCAGCCCCAGCATTTT | CAWSHRENQPQHF